Listed below are T cell receptor beta chains from one sample, sequenced in a study of T cells in Graves' hyperthyroidism and ophthalmopathy. TCRdb fed the multiplex PCR reads into MiXCR, producing one record per CDR3 protein. The data contain approximately 590,000 distinct CDR3 sequences, about 15% of them singletons. The sample consisted of blood. These TCRs come from a woman aged 25 to 39 with Graves' hyperthyroidism. Each CDR3 is given with its conserved first and last residue. A D gene is named only where the DNA matches it firmly. Some rows mark clone size as missing; the rest say once, few, many or name a class of expanded clone.

D gene: -
V gene: TRBV5-6
J gene: TRBJ1-3
clone size: -
CDR3 DNA: TGTGCCAGCAATTTACAGGGAAACACCATATATTTT
CDR3 protein: CASNLQGNTIYF

D gene: -
V gene: TRBV4-3
J gene: TRBJ2-1
clone size: few
CDR3 DNA: TGCGCCAGCAGCCAATTTCAAGGGCTAGGCAATGAGCAGTTCTTC
CDR3 protein: CASSQFQGLGNEQFF

D gene: -
V gene: TRBV24-1
J gene: TRBJ2-7
clone size: few
CDR3 DNA: TGTGCCACCAGTGATTCCGGGGCTCAAAGCTCCTACGAGCAGTACTTC
CDR3 protein: CATSDSGAQSSYEQYF

D gene: -
V gene: TRBV7-6
J gene: TRBJ2-1
clone size: few
CDR3 DNA: TGTGCCAGCAGCTTAGGCGGAAGATACAATGAGCAGTTCTTC
CDR3 protein: CASSLGGRYNEQFF

D gene: TRBD2
V gene: TRBV30
J gene: TRBJ2-1
clone size: many
CDR3 DNA: TGTGCCTGGACGGGGAGGGGTGAGCAGTTCTTC
CDR3 protein: CAWTGRGEQFF

D gene: -
V gene: TRBV11-2
J gene: TRBJ2-3
clone size: many
CDR3 DNA: TGTGCCAGCAGCTTATTTAGGGGGAAGAGCACAGATACGCAGTATTTT
CDR3 protein: CASSLFRGKSTDTQYF

D gene: -
V gene: TRBV6-2/TRBV6-3
J gene: TRBJ1-1
clone size: -
CDR3 DNA: TGTGCCAGCAGCCCCGGGACAAGGGCTTTCTTT
CDR3 protein: CASSPGTRAFF

D gene: -
V gene: TRBV11-1
J gene: TRBJ2-6
clone size: many
CDR3 DNA: TGTGCCAGCAGCCTCCCGGGGGACCGAGACTCTGGGGCCAACGTCCTGACTTTC
CDR3 protein: CASSLPGDRDSGANVLTF

D gene: TRBD1
V gene: TRBV9
J gene: TRBJ2-7
clone size: many
CDR3 DNA: TGTGCCAGCAGCCCCCGCGGGACAGGGTCTTACGAGCAGTACTTC
CDR3 protein: CASSPRGTGSYEQYF

D gene: -
V gene: TRBV5-1
J gene: TRBJ2-7
clone size: many
CDR3 DNA: TGCGCCAGCAGCACTGACCCGGGGCTCTCTTACGAGCAGTACTTC
CDR3 protein: CASSTDPGLSYEQYF

D gene: -
V gene: TRBV7-3
J gene: TRBJ2-1
clone size: few
CDR3 DNA: TGTGCCAGCAGCTTATTCGGAGACAGAAACTACAATGAGCAGTTCTTC
CDR3 protein: CASSLFGDRNYNEQFF

D gene: TRBD2
V gene: TRBV19
J gene: TRBJ2-1
clone size: -
CDR3 DNA: TGTGCCAGTGGGACTAGGCGTAATGAGCAGTTCTTC
CDR3 protein: CASGTRRNEQFF

D gene: TRBD2
V gene: TRBV19
J gene: TRBJ2-1
clone size: few
CDR3 DNA: TGTGCCAGCCACGGACTAGCGGACTACAATGAGCAGTTCTTC
CDR3 protein: CASHGLADYNEQFF

D gene: -
V gene: TRBV6-6
J gene: TRBJ1-4
clone size: few
CDR3 DNA: TGTGCCAGCAGTTACTCGGCCTGGACAGCAACTAATGAAAAACTGTTTTTT
CDR3 protein: CASSYSAWTATNEKLFF

D gene: TRBD1
V gene: TRBV2
J gene: TRBJ1-2
clone size: few
CDR3 DNA: TGTGCCAGCAGTGAAATTGGGACAGACTATGGCTACACCTTC
CDR3 protein: CASSEIGTDYGYTF

D gene: TRBD1
V gene: TRBV28
J gene: TRBJ2-1
clone size: many
CDR3 DNA: TGTGCCAGCAGTTCGACAGGGCGCAGGGATGAGCAGTTCTTC
CDR3 protein: CASSSTGRRDEQFF

D gene: -
V gene: TRBV19
J gene: TRBJ1-5
clone size: few
CDR3 DNA: TGTGCCAGCTCTACCGTGGGTAGCAATCAGCCCCAGCATTTT
CDR3 protein: CASSTVGSNQPQHF

D gene: TRBD2
V gene: TRBV28
J gene: TRBJ2-7
clone size: many
CDR3 DNA: TGTGCCAGCAGTTCCGCGGGGGGTCCAACCTACGAGCAGTACTTC
CDR3 protein: CASSSAGGPTYEQYF

D gene: TRBD1
V gene: TRBV20-1
J gene: TRBJ2-1
clone size: many
CDR3 DNA: TGCAGTGCCCCAGGGACAGGGGGGTTCAATGAGCAGTTCTTC
CDR3 protein: CSAPGTGGFNEQFF

D gene: TRBD1
V gene: TRBV6-5
J gene: TRBJ1-6
clone size: many
CDR3 DNA: TGTGCCAGCAGTTACTCGAGACAGGGAAGTTCACCCCTCCACTTT
CDR3 protein: CASSYSRQGSSPLHF

D gene: -
V gene: TRBV27
J gene: TRBJ2-5
clone size: few
CDR3 DNA: TGTGCCAGCAGTTCCGGGCGTAAGTTTCAAGAGACCCAGTACTTC
CDR3 protein: CASSSGRKFQETQYF

D gene: -
V gene: TRBV20-1
J gene: TRBJ2-2
clone size: many
CDR3 DNA: TGCAGTGCCCCGTTGAGGGGGACGAACACCGGGGAGCTGTTTTTT
CDR3 protein: CSAPLRGTNTGELFF

D gene: TRBD2
V gene: TRBV5-8
J gene: TRBJ2-3
clone size: -
CDR3 DNA: TGTGCCAGCAGCCCGGGACTAGCGGGGTCAGAAGATACGCAGTATTTT
CDR3 protein: CASSPGLAGSEDTQYF

D gene: -
V gene: TRBV6-1
J gene: TRBJ1-4
clone size: many
CDR3 DNA: TGTGCCAGCAGACCAATCCGGGTAGGAGTGAAGGAAAAACTGTTTTTT
CDR3 protein: CASRPIRVGVKEKLFF

D gene: TRBD1
V gene: TRBV5-1
J gene: TRBJ1-1
clone size: -
CDR3 DNA: TGCGCCAGCAGCTTGTGGACAGGGGCGAACACTGAAGCTTTCTTT
CDR3 protein: CASSLWTGANTEAFF

D gene: -
V gene: TRBV19
J gene: TRBJ2-1
clone size: once
CDR3 DNA: TGTGCCAGTAGTATCAGGGAGCCCTACAATGAGCAGTTCTTC
CDR3 protein: CASSIREPYNEQFF

D gene: TRBD2
V gene: TRBV6-2/TRBV6-3
J gene: TRBJ2-3
clone size: many
CDR3 DNA: TGTGCCAGCAGGCCGACTAGCGGGGGCACAGATACGCAGTATTTT
CDR3 protein: CASRPTSGGTDTQYF

D gene: -
V gene: TRBV7-2
J gene: TRBJ1-3
clone size: -
CDR3 DNA: TGTGCCAGCAGCCTCTCGGCGGAGTCTAACACCATATATTTT
CDR3 protein: CASSLSAESNTIYF

D gene: -
V gene: TRBV28
J gene: TRBJ1-5
clone size: many
CDR3 DNA: TGTGCCAGCAGTTTATTTACAGGTTCGGGAAATCAGCCCCAGCATTTT
CDR3 protein: CASSLFTGSGNQPQHF

D gene: -
V gene: TRBV20-1
J gene: TRBJ1-4
clone size: once
CDR3 DNA: TGCAGTGCAAGAAACCCCCGCGTTGGAGAAAAACTGTTTTTT
CDR3 protein: CSARNPRVGEKLFF

D gene: -
V gene: TRBV6-2/TRBV6-3
J gene: TRBJ1-2
clone size: few
CDR3 DNA: TGTGCCAGCAGTTACAGAGCAGGCAGGGATGGCTACACCTTC
CDR3 protein: CASSYRAGRDGYTF

D gene: -
V gene: TRBV29-1
J gene: TRBJ2-3
clone size: -
CDR3 DNA: TGCAGCGTTGAAGGGGCTTATGGCACAGATACGCAGTATTTT
CDR3 protein: CSVEGAYGTDTQYF

D gene: TRBD2
V gene: TRBV6-1
J gene: TRBJ2-3
clone size: many
CDR3 DNA: TGTGCCAGCAGTTACCCCACCGGGACTACCATTGATACGCAGTATTTT
CDR3 protein: CASSYPTGTTIDTQYF

D gene: -
V gene: TRBV5-1
J gene: TRBJ1-1
clone size: -
CDR3 DNA: TGCGCCAGCAGCTTGGTGTCCGGGCCCACTGAAGCTTTCTTT
CDR3 protein: CASSLVSGPTEAFF

D gene: -
V gene: TRBV28
J gene: TRBJ1-6
clone size: -
CDR3 DNA: TGTGCCAGCAGCCAAACCCAGGGTTGGTCACCCCTCCACTTT
CDR3 protein: CASSQTQGWSPLHF

D gene: TRBD2
V gene: TRBV6-5
J gene: TRBJ2-1
clone size: few
CDR3 DNA: TGTGCCAGCAGTTACGCTAGCGGGCAATTGGCCTACAATGAGCAGTTCTTC
CDR3 protein: CASSYASGQLAYNEQFF

D gene: -
V gene: TRBV27
J gene: TRBJ1-4
clone size: -
CDR3 DNA: TGTGCCAGCAGTTTCCAGGGGACCTGGGGTGAAAAACTGTTTTTT
CDR3 protein: CASSFQGTWGEKLFF

D gene: -
V gene: TRBV12-3/TRBV12-4
J gene: TRBJ2-2
clone size: -
CDR3 DNA: TGTGCCAGCAGTTTCTCCCCGAACTTGGCGGCAAACACCGGGGAGCTGTTTTTT
CDR3 protein: CASSFSPNLAANTGELFF

D gene: TRBD1
V gene: TRBV5-5
J gene: TRBJ1-1
clone size: -
CDR3 DNA: TGTGCCAGCTTGGGACAGGATATCTTTAGAGTTTTCTTT
CDR3 protein: CASLGQDIFRVFF

D gene: -
V gene: TRBV7-9
J gene: TRBJ1-6
clone size: -
CDR3 DNA: TGTGCCAGCAGCTTAGTGGTTGGGGGTAATTCACCCCTCCACTTT
CDR3 protein: CASSLVVGGNSPLHF

D gene: -
V gene: TRBV6-1
J gene: TRBJ2-7
clone size: many
CDR3 DNA: TGTGCCAGTAGAAGCGGAAGGGACGAGCAGTACTTC
CDR3 protein: CASRSGRDEQYF

D gene: TRBD1
V gene: TRBV7-9
J gene: TRBJ1-1
clone size: many
CDR3 DNA: TGTGCCAGCAGCCCATCGGACAGGGGGCTTGAAGCTTTCTTT
CDR3 protein: CASSPSDRGLEAFF

D gene: TRBD2
V gene: TRBV20-1
J gene: TRBJ2-7
clone size: many
CDR3 DNA: TGCAGTGCTAGAGCAAGGACTAGCGGACTCTCCTACGAGCAGTACTTC
CDR3 protein: CSARARTSGLSYEQYF

D gene: TRBD1
V gene: TRBV7-3
J gene: TRBJ2-2
clone size: few
CDR3 DNA: TGTGCCAGCAGCGTTCCGACAGGGGCTGCCGGTGGGGAGCTGTTTTTT
CDR3 protein: CASSVPTGAAGGELFF

D gene: -
V gene: TRBV12-3/TRBV12-4
J gene: TRBJ2-7
clone size: many
CDR3 DNA: TGTGCCAGCAGTCGTACACAACCGGGACGGGCTTTCGAGCAGTACTTC
CDR3 protein: CASSRTQPGRAFEQYF

D gene: -
V gene: TRBV7-2
J gene: TRBJ2-1
clone size: many
CDR3 DNA: TGTGCCAGCAGCTTAGCTCCCACCCGCTCCTACAATGAGCAGTTCTTC
CDR3 protein: CASSLAPTRSYNEQFF

D gene: -
V gene: TRBV12-3/TRBV12-4
J gene: TRBJ2-7
clone size: many
CDR3 DNA: TGTGCCAGCAGCGGGACTTACTACGAGCAGTACTTC
CDR3 protein: CASSGTYYEQYF

D gene: -
V gene: TRBV19
J gene: TRBJ1-5
clone size: -
CDR3 DNA: TGTGCCAGTAGTATAGAAACGGTCGATCAGCCCCAGCATTTT
CDR3 protein: CASSIETVDQPQHF

D gene: -
V gene: TRBV20-1
J gene: TRBJ1-3
clone size: -
CDR3 DNA: TGCAGTGCTAGAGGAGACTTACCGGGCTCTGGAAACACCATATATTTT
CDR3 protein: CSARGDLPGSGNTIYF

D gene: TRBD2
V gene: TRBV5-1
J gene: TRBJ2-1
clone size: many
CDR3 DNA: TGCGCCAGCAATCTGCTAGCGGGAGTTAATGAGCAGTTCTTC
CDR3 protein: CASNLLAGVNEQFF

D gene: TRBD2
V gene: TRBV11-2
J gene: TRBJ2-1
clone size: many
CDR3 DNA: TGTGCCAGCAGCTCGCCGGGACTAGCGGGGAGGGGTGAGCAGTTCTTC
CDR3 protein: CASSSPGLAGRGEQFF

D gene: TRBD2
V gene: TRBV7-2
J gene: TRBJ2-7
clone size: many
CDR3 DNA: TGTGCCAGCAGCGAGTGGACTAGCCGTCCCGAGCAGTACTTC
CDR3 protein: CASSEWTSRPEQYF

D gene: TRBD2
V gene: TRBV10-3
J gene: TRBJ2-5
clone size: -
CDR3 DNA: TGTGCCATCAGTGTTGGGGGACTAGCTCAAGAGACCCAGTACTTC
CDR3 protein: CAISVGGLAQETQYF

D gene: -
V gene: TRBV18
J gene: TRBJ1-6
clone size: few
CDR3 DNA: TGTGCCAGCTCACCACCCGGGGGGACCCTCCACTTT
CDR3 protein: CASSPPGGTLHF

D gene: TRBD2
V gene: TRBV12-3/TRBV12-4
J gene: TRBJ2-1
clone size: many
CDR3 DNA: TGTGCCAGCAGTCACAGCCCCCCCAGCGGGAGGTTATACAATGAGCAGTTCTTC
CDR3 protein: CASSHSPPSGRLYNEQFF